This TCR beta chain was profiled in a study of blood T cell repertoires in COVID-19. Looking at the study overall: Collection of acute and convalescent COVID-19 samples took place in the United States, Italy and Spain. The analysed material was cDNA or gDNA that came from T cells, B-cell-depleted T cells, or PBMCs.

Trimming removed 0 bases from V and 7 bases from J; junction bases left unmatched: 6. CDR1 is MNHNY, CDR2 SVGAGI, per germline (reference sequence). CDR3 length equals 15 residues. Clones were sequenced by immunoSEQ multiplex PCR, and TCRdb holds only the in-frame ones, with some missing. The sample lists roughly 250,000 clones, 90% occurring once. The specimen was peripheral blood. The sequence was obtained from a woman aged 40 to 55 with acute or convalescent COVID-19. The gene calls are TRBV6-6 and TRBJ1-1; 9 positions agree with TRBD1. The chain's CDR3 is CASSYSLQGAGEAFF. The CDR3 bases are TGTGCCAGCAGTTACTCACTACAGGGGGCTGGTGAAGCTTTCTTT.